The 21 T cell receptor beta chains given below trace back to one sample, sequenced in a study of graft-versus-host responses after intestinal transplantation. Some clones are missing from TCRdb's copy, which holds only in-frame ones; the method was immunoSEQ multiplex PCR. The sample yields about 70,000 clones, nearly 85% seen once. Their recognized antigens are unknown. The sequencing used unstimulated CD4+ T cells sorted from spleen or lymph node cells, collected before transplant. These receptors all come from a human donor who was the organ donor for an intestinal transplant.

The rearrangement joins TRBV5-1 to TRBJ2-5, with 9 bases aligning to TRBD1. Trimming took 4 bases from V and 5 from J; bases not matched to a gene: 3. The CDR3 covers 13 residues. Germline CDR1 reads SGHRS; CDR2 reads YFSETQ. Written as DNA, the CDR3 is TGCGCCAGCAGCGTGGGACAGGGTGAGACCCAGTACTTC. Protein: CASSVGQGETQYF. The whole variable domain, remainder taken from reference TRBV5-1 and TRBJ2-5, is KAGVTQTPRYLIKTRGQQVTLSCSPISGHRSVSWYQQTPGQGLQFLFEYFSETQRNKGNFPGRFSGRQFSNSRSEMNVSTLELGDSALYLCASSVGQGETQYFGPGTRLLVL.

The chain combines TRBV19 with TRBJ2-5, with 7 nucleotides matching TRBD1. Germline V gene sequence: CDR1 LNHDA, CDR2 SQIVND (reference sequence). The CDR3 is 14 residues long. V shed 2 bases, J shed 1 base, and the junction held 1 base outside the gene matches. The CDR3 protein is CASSIQGVQETQYF. CDR3 nucleotides: TGTGCCAGTAGTATACAGGGGGTCCAAGAGACCCAGTACTTC.

V usage is TRBV7-6 and J usage is TRBJ1-3, with D possibly matching TRBD1 (5 bases). Trimming shortened V by 5 bases and J by 4 bases, and 18 bases separated the two germline ends. The CDR3 extends over 16 amino acids. CDR1 SGHVS and CDR2 FNYEAQ come from the germline V gene. The CDR3 DNA is TGTGCCAGCAGCCCGGCCGGGGGGTCCTGGGGAAACACCATATATTTT. Amino acids: CASSPAGGSWGNTIYF.

CDR3 region: CASSRDYGNSPLHF. The CDR3 DNA reads TGTGCCAGCAGCCGGGACTATGGAAATTCACCCCTCCACTTT. V and J are TRBV28 and TRBJ1-6, with D possibly TRBD1 on 5 matching bases. The CDR3 sequence is 14 residues long. The V end was cut by 6 bases, the J end by 7 bases, with 13 bases between. CDR1 MDHEN and CDR2 SYDVKM come from the germline V gene.

The V call is TRBV28, the J call TRBJ1-4; D is unclear. This CDR3 has 14 amino acids. V lost 5 bases and J 6 bases, leaving 13 bases between the germline ends. CDR1 is MDHEN and CDR2 is SYDVKM in the germline V gene. CDR3 amino acids: CASSPSPGYEKLFF. The CDR3 nucleotides read TGTGCCAGCAGTCCTTCGCCGGGGTATGAAAAACTGTTTTTT.

The chain links TRBV5-1 to TRBJ2-3, with D tentatively TRBD1 (6 bases). Trimming cost V 1 base and J 9 bases, with 18 bases left between them. The CDR3 length is 15 residues. Germline CDR1 SGHRS, CDR2 YFSETQ. The CDR3 region is CASSLTVLGTSTQYF. The CDR3 DNA is TGCGCCAGCAGCTTGACGGTCCTTGGGACAAGCACGCAGTATTTT.

This rearrangement joins TRBV28 to TRBJ2-7, with D hard to call. The germline CDR1 and CDR2 sequences are MDHEN and SYDVKM. The CDR3 extends over 13 amino acids. V lost 5 bases to trimming and J lost 8 bases, with 16 bases between them. In DNA, the CDR3 is TGTGCCAGCAGTGAGCCGCCCGCGGCTCAGCAGTACGTC. This codes for CASSEPPAAQQYV.

The chain joins TRBV7-2 to TRBJ2-2; weak D call: TRBD2 (6 bases). Deletions cut 0 bases from V and 4 bases from J, with 9 bases between. The germline V gene has CDR1 SGHTA and CDR2 FQGNSA. The CDR3 sequence is 15 residues long. The chain's CDR3 is CASSLAAGLTGELFF. The CDR3, as DNA: TGTGCCAGCAGCTTAGCCGCGGGGCTCACCGGGGAGCTGTTTTTT.

The chain employs TRBV7-9 and TRBJ2-1; D remains unclear. This CDR3 spans 14 amino acids. From germline, CDR1 is SEHNR and CDR2 FQNEAQ (reference sequence). V shed 2 bases and J shed 0 bases, with 5 bases lying between them. CDR3 coding DNA: TGTGCCAGCAGCTTAAGCCTCTCCTACAATGAGCAGTTCTTC. Translation: CASSLSLSYNEQFF.

This sequence joins TRBV4-1 and TRBJ1-1, with D possibly being TRBD1 (5 bases). Trimming cost V 5 bases and J 1 base, with 14 bases left between them. The V gene's germline CDR1 is MGHRA and CDR2 YSYEKL. The CDR3 consists of 15 residues. The CDR3 sequence is CASSYGGSWNTEAFF. The DNA of the CDR3 is TGCGCCAGCAGCTACGGGGGATCCTGGAACACTGAAGCTTTCTTT.

The chain has TRBV5-1 and TRBJ1-5; D may be TRBD1 (5 bases). V lost 4 bases to trimming and J lost 0 bases, with 8 bases between them. Germline-derived CDR1 and CDR2 are SGHRS and YFSETQ. The CDR3 extends over 14 amino acids. The CDR3 DNA is TGCGCCAGCAGCCCCGACAGTAGCAATCAGCCCCAGCATTTT. Residues: CASSPDSSNQPQHF.

This sequence joins TRBV2 and TRBJ2-5, with 9 bases identical to TRBD1. CDR3 length: 14 residues. The germline gives CDR1 SNHLY, CDR2 FYNNEI. The V and J ends lost 7 bases and 4 bases, in that order; junction bases with no gene match: 7. The CDR3 sequence is CASTGGTGRETQYF. The CDR3 DNA is TGTGCCAGCACTGGAGGGACAGGGCGAGAGACCCAGTACTTC.

The V gene is TRBV5-6, the J gene TRBJ2-7, with 7 bases fitting TRBD1. Looked up from germline, CDR1 is SGHDT and CDR2 is YYEEEE. The CDR3 is 15 amino acids. V lost 4 bases, J lost 2 bases, and 9 bases stayed unmatched. This CDR3 reads CASSLGFDRAYEQYV. The CDR3 DNA sequence: TGTGCCAGCAGCCTAGGGTTTGACAGGGCCTACGAGCAGTACGTC.

For this clone: The junction shows a germline mismatch at one end, possibly a read error. V usage is TRBV20-1 and J usage is TRBJ1-2; 9 bases agree with TRBD1. The length of the CDR3 is 11 residues. Looked up from germline, CDR1 is DFQATT and CDR2 is SNEGSKA (reference sequence). The CDR3 is CSAAHRGRQAF. CDR3 in DNA: TGCAGTGCTGCCCACAGGGGGCGCCAAGCCTTC.

The rearrangement uses TRBV5-4 and TRBJ2-3, with 9 nucleotides matching TRBD1. This CDR3 has 17 amino acids. Trimming at V came to 4 bases and at J to 1 base, leaving 10 bases not matched to a gene. CDR1 and CDR2 (germline): SGHNT, YYREEE (reference sequence). In nucleotides, the CDR3 is TGTGCCAGCAGCGGGGACAGGGAAAGAGGAGGCACAGATACGCAGTATTTT. As protein: CASSGDRERGGTDTQYF.

CDR3 DNA sequence: TGTGCCAGCAGCCAAGATTCGCACGGACAGGGCGGGGGAACTAATGAAAAACTGTTTTTT. Protein sequence: CASSQDSHGQGGGTNEKLFF. The chain joins TRBV4-2 to TRBJ1-4, with 8 bases matching TRBD1. The V gene's germline CDR1 is LGHNA and CDR2 YNFKEQ. The junction had 13 bases not matched to a gene; V was cut back by 0 bases and J by 1 base. The CDR3 runs 20 residues.

The chain has TRBV30 and TRBJ1-5, with D unclear. The CDR3 extends over 14 amino acids. Germline V CDR1 and CDR2: GTSNPN, SVGIG (reference sequence). V gave up 1 base and J gave up 0 bases, with 7 bases separating them. In nucleotides, the CDR3 is TGTGCCTGGAGTGCCACAGATAGCAATCAGCCCCAGCATTTT. It specifies CAWSATDSNQPQHF.

J is TRBJ1-4 and V is TRBV6-6; 11 bases are shared with TRBD1. The CDR3 spans 14 residues. Per germline, CDR1 MNHNY and CDR2 SVGAGI (reference sequence). Germline trimming cut 5 bases from V and 7 bases from J; bases unmatched to any gene: 3. The CDR3 nucleotides read TGTGCCAGCAGTGGGACAGGGGGAGGTGAAAAACTGTTTTTT. This codes for CASSGTGGGEKLFF.

The genes are TRBV11-2 and TRBJ1-6; D is unresolved. CDR3 length: 13 amino acids. The V gene's germline CDR1 is SGHAT and CDR2 FQNNGV. V dropped 4 bases and J dropped 9 bases, with 10 bases sitting between them. The chain's CDR3 is CASSSPGFSPLHF. The CDR3 nucleotides read TGTGCCAGCAGCTCGCCGGGTTTTTCACCCCTCCACTTT.

This chain links TRBV2 with TRBJ2-2; TRBD1 matches 10 bases. The CDR3 is 16 residues long. The germline V gene encodes CDR1 SNHLY and CDR2 FYNNEI. The J segment lost 4 bases and the V segment lost 8 bases, leaving 10 bases of the junction unmatched. CDR3 loop: CASRRDRGPFTGELFF. Written as DNA, the CDR3 is TGTGCCAGCCGCCGGGACAGGGGACCCTTCACCGGGGAGCTGTTTTTT.

The gene calls are TRBV6-1 and TRBJ2-4; 7 positions agree with TRBD1. The germline CDR1 and CDR2 sequences are MNHNS and SASEGT. This CDR3 spans 17 amino acids. Trimming at V came to 2 bases and at J to 0 bases, leaving 7 bases not matched to a gene. CDR3 sequence reads: CASSEMGQLVAKNIQYF. In DNA, the CDR3 is TGTGCCAGCAGTGAAATGGGACAGCTTGTAGCCAAAAACATTCAGTACTTC.